A selection of T cell receptor beta chains follows, all from one sample in a study of blood T cell repertoires in COVID-19. Measured with immunoSEQ multiplex PCR; TCRdb has only the in-frame clones, and not every one. The repertoire has about 150,000 clones, about 85% of them found once; the top ten carry about 8%. Sequencing input: PBMCs or T cells enriched from blood (not recorded which). The receptors originated from a woman aged 50 to 60 who had recovered from COVID-19. The CDR3 runs from the conserved cysteine through the conserved F or W. D genes are given only for firm matches. The listing skips clone size in some rows; elsewhere it reads once, few, many or a size class.

clone_size	j_call	v_call	d_call	cdr3_aa	cdr3_nt
once	TRBJ2-2	TRBV3-1/TRBV3-2	TRBD2	CASSQGLAGYTGELFF	TGTGCCAGCAGCCAAGGGCTAGCGGGATACACCGGGGAGCTGTTTTTT
NA	TRBJ1-1	TRBV11-3	NA	CASSLTDSFKAFF	TGTGCCAGCAGCTTAACCGACAGCTTCAAAGCTTTCTTT
NA	TRBJ1-5	TRBV20-1	NA	CSAVDQPQHF	TGCAGTGCTGTAGATCAGCCCCAGCATTTT
few	TRBJ1-6	TRBV7-2	TRBD1	CASSRTGGIGSPLHF	TGTGCCAGCAGCCGGACAGGAGGGATTGGGTCACCCCTCCACTTT
NA	TRBJ1-2	TRBV7-9	NA	CASSLPRQGYTF	TGTGCCAGCAGCTTACCTCGACAAGGCTACACCTTC
NA	TRBJ2-1	TRBV9	TRBD2	CASSVDDGGYNEQFF	TGTGCCAGCAGCGTAGACGACGGGGGGTACAATGAGCAGTTCTTC
few	TRBJ2-3	TRBV27	TRBD1	CASSLGQGMGTDTQYF	TGTGCCAGCAGTCTCGGACAGGGGATGGGCACAGATACGCAGTATTTT
NA	TRBJ2-5	TRBV24-1	NA	CATKRRLWETQYF	TGTGCCACCAAGCGGAGGTTGTGGGAGACCCAGTACTTC
NA	TRBJ1-2	TRBV18	NA	CASSPSEGGNGYTF	TGTGCCAGCTCACCCAGCGAGGGAGGGAATGGCTACACCTTC
NA	TRBJ1-5	TRBV18	NA	CASSPGTGRQPQHF	TGTGCCAGCTCACCTGGTACAGGGCGTCAGCCCCAGCATTTT
NA	TRBJ2-2	TRBV5-1	NA	CASSLVGAGTGELFF	TGCGCCAGCAGCTTGGTGGGGGCCGGCACCGGGGAGCTGTTTTTT
few	TRBJ1-1	TRBV5-1	TRBD1	CASSPIGGGNTEAFF	TGCGCCAGCAGCCCAATAGGGGGCGGCAACACTGAAGCTTTCTTT
NA	TRBJ2-3	TRBV13	TRBD2	CASSKLAGQDTDTQYF	TGTGCCAGCAGCAAACTAGCGGGACAAGACACAGATACGCAGTATTTT
NA	TRBJ2-1	TRBV27	NA	CASKDVSSYNEQFF	TGTGCCAGCAAAGATGTCAGCTCCTACAATGAGCAGTTCTTC
NA	TRBJ1-6	TRBV9	NA	CASSVLHSSSPLHF	TGTGCCAGCAGCGTCCTACATTCTAGTTCACCCCTCCACTTT